The 25 T cell receptor beta chains presented below share a single source sample, sequenced in a study of cytomegalovirus exposure and HLA in healthy donors. This table comes from immunoSEQ multiplex PCR, and its TCRdb copy is limited to in-frame clones, with some not included. This sample has about 88,000 clones, with around 82% found just once. The sequencing input was PBMCs. These receptors were obtained from a woman between 18 and 29 years old in good health and CMV-seropositive.

CDR3 bases: TGTGCCAGCAGTCGAGGGAGGGGCCCATATAGCAATCAGCCCCAGCATTTT. It encodes CASSRGRGPYSNQPQHF. V is TRBV5-6 and J is TRBJ1-5; D perhaps matches TRBD1 (5 bases). V lost 5 bases to trimming and J lost 0 bases, with 18 bases between them. The CDR3 extends over 17 amino acids. Germline V gene data show CDR1 as SGHDT and CDR2 as YYEEEE.

The rearrangement links TRBV4-3 to TRBJ1-4, with 9 bases that match TRBD1. CDR3 length: 15 amino acids. Germline trimming cut 4 bases from V and 7 bases from J; bases unmatched to any gene: 7. Germline values: CDR1 LGHNA, CDR2 YSLEER. This CDR3 reads CASSPPGQGSEKLFF. The CDR3 nucleotides are TGCGCCAGCAGCCCCCCGGGACAGGGTAGTGAAAAACTGTTTTTT.

The chain employs TRBV2 and TRBJ2-1; tentatively, D is TRBD1 (5 bases). Trimming took 3 bases from V and 2 from J, leaving 14 bases between them. The CDR3 contains 16 residues. Germline values: CDR1 SNHLY, CDR2 FYNNEI. The CDR3 loop is CASSEVDKGTYNEQFF. The CDR3 nucleotides read TGTGCCAGCAGTGAGGTTGATAAGGGGACCTACAATGAGCAGTTCTTC.

CDR3 loop: CASSALETQYF. The CDR3 DNA follows: TGCGCCAGCAGTGCACTAGAGACCCAGTACTTC. This chain uses TRBV10-2 with TRBJ2-5; no clear D gene. This CDR3 is 11 amino acids long. With 4 bases removed from V and 4 bases from J, the gap between germline ends came to 4 bases. CDR1 WSHSY and CDR2 SAAADI come from the germline V gene.

This sequence joins TRBV7-2 and TRBJ2-7; 9 bases are shared with TRBD1. After removal of 5 bases from V and 4 bases from J, the junction contained 9 bases not matched to a gene. The CDR3 runs to 15 residues. Germline CDR1 SGHTA, CDR2 FQGNSA. The CDR3 DNA sequence: TGTGCCAGCAGCCCAACCGGGACAGGGCCGTACGAGCAGTACTTC. Amino acid sequence: CASSPTGTGPYEQYF.

This clone was recorded a few times. Distinct nucleotide sequences in the sample also encode this CDR3. The chain combines TRBV4-2 with TRBJ2-7; TRBD1 agrees at 9 bases. The germline CDR1 and CDR2 sequences are LGHNA and YNFKEQ. This CDR3 spans 14 amino acids. Trimming at V came to 3 bases and at J to 4 bases, leaving 4 bases not matched to a gene. CDR3 coding DNA: TGTGCCAGCAGCCAGGGGACAGGGCGGTACGAGCAGTACTTC. Translation: CASSQGTGRYEQYF.

In this sample, this clone turned up once. The rearrangement links TRBV2 to TRBJ2-5; D may be TRBD2 (5 bases). Germline assignment: CDR1 SNHLY and CDR2 FYNNEI. This CDR3 has 14 amino acids. The V end was cut by 3 bases, the J end by 3 bases, with 11 bases between. The CDR3 protein is CASSDQRWEETQYF. Here the CDR3 DNA reads TGTGCCAGCAGTGACCAGCGGTGGGAAGAGACCCAGTACTTC.

The chain couples TRBV6-5 to TRBJ2-7, with TRBD2 matching over 7 bases. The CDR3 has 14 residues. Trimming cost V 4 bases and J 2 bases; bases outside gene matches: 5. Germline V gene lookup returns CDR1 MNHEY and CDR2 SVGAGI. The CDR3 nucleotides are TGTGCCAGCAGTTCGAGCGGGGACCCCTACGAGCAGTACTTC. Protein sequence: CASSSSGDPYEQYF.

The chain links TRBV19 to TRBJ1-5; possibly TRBD1 for D (5 bases). CDR1 is LNHDA and CDR2 is SQIVND in the germline V gene (reference sequence). CDR3 size: 14 residues. Between the trimmed V and J ends, which lost 3 bases and 3 bases, there was a span of 9 bases. The CDR3 sequence is CASSMVGLNQPQHF. The CDR3 DNA follows: TGTGCCAGTAGTATGGTGGGACTCAATCAGCCCCAGCATTTT.

J is TRBJ2-5 and V is TRBV30, with 7 bases lining up with TRBD2. This CDR3 has 13 amino acids. Germline V lookup: CDR1 GTSNPN, CDR2 SVGIG (reference sequence). V trimming: 3 bases; J trimming: 5 bases; junction bases outside the gene matches: 6. The CDR3 DNA reads TGTGCCTGGAGAGGGAACGGGGGGGAGACCCAGTACTTC. It codes for CAWRGNGGETQYF.

This rearrangement joins TRBV7-8 to TRBJ2-5; D unclear. The germline V gene has CDR1 SGHVS and CDR2 FQNEAQ. The CDR3 extends over 11 amino acids. V shed 6 bases and J shed 1 base, with 3 bases lying between them. CDR3 sequence reads: CASRLQETQYF. The CDR3 bases are TGTGCCAGCAGACTCCAAGAGACCCAGTACTTC.

J is TRBJ2-7 and V is TRBV9, with 8 bases that match TRBD1. The CDR3 length is 15 residues. The V and J ends lost 0 bases and 3 bases, in that order; junction bases with no gene match: 5. CDR1 is SGDLS and CDR2 is YYNGEE in the germline V gene. The CDR3 reads CASSVGQGANYEQYF. The CDR3 DNA follows: TGTGCCAGCAGCGTAGGCCAGGGGGCCAACTACGAGCAGTACTTC.

The rearrangement uses TRBV9 and TRBJ1-1; D possibly corresponds to TRBD1 (6 bases). Germline CDR1 SGDLS, CDR2 YYNGEE. Between the trimmed V and J ends, which lost 2 bases and 7 bases, there was a span of 12 bases. CDR3 length equals 13 residues. The CDR3 reads CASSVGTRSEAFF. The CDR3 region has the DNA TGTGCCAGCAGCGTGGGGACACGGAGTGAAGCTTTCTTT. The whole variable domain, filled in from reference TRBV9 and TRBJ1-1, reads DSGVTQTPKHLITATGQRVTLRCSPRSGDLSVYWYQQSLDQGLQFLIQYYNGEERAKGNILERFSAQQFPDLHSELNLSSLELGDSALYFCASSVGTRSEAFFGQGTRLTVV.

The rearrangement links TRBV5-4 to TRBJ1-3; no clear D gene. Trimming stripped 0 bases from V and 4 bases from J, with 5 bases between. The CDR3 is 13 amino acids. Per germline, CDR1 SGHNT and CDR2 YYREEE (reference sequence). In DNA, the CDR3 is TGTGCCAGCAGCTTGGACAGCGGAAACACCATATATTTT. Amino acid sequence: CASSLDSGNTIYF.

The V and J genes are TRBV5-1 and TRBJ1-1; TRBD1 might be the D (5 bases). The CDR3 is 17 amino acids. Trimming removed 1 base at V and 3 bases at J, with 19 bases between. CDR1 is SGHRS and CDR2 is YFSETQ in the germline V gene. The CDR3 DNA reads TGCGCCAGCAGCTTGTCTATAATAGGGGCAGGGTACACTGAAGCTTTCTTT. This sequence encodes CASSLSIIGAGYTEAFF.

The chain links TRBV30 to TRBJ2-7, with D hard to call. CDR3 length equals 11 residues. V lost 3 bases, J lost 3 bases, and 6 bases lay in between. CDR1 is GTSNPN and CDR2 is SVGIG in the germline V gene (reference sequence). The CDR3 sequence is CAWSELYEQYF. The CDR3 bases are TGTGCCTGGAGCGAACTCTACGAGCAGTACTTC.

J is TRBJ1-3 and V is TRBV13; D may be TRBD1 (6 bases). The CDR3 extends over 15 amino acids. The V end lost 5 bases, the J end lost 0 bases, and 11 bases lay between the germline ends. Germline assignment: CDR1 PRHDT and CDR2 FYEKMQ (reference sequence). The chain's CDR3 is CASSIGQISGNTIYF. The CDR3 nucleotides are TGTGCCAGCAGCATCGGACAGATCTCTGGAAACACCATATATTTT.

V gene TRBV7-2 combines with J gene TRBJ2-7, with D unclear. Germline V gene data show CDR1 as SGHTA and CDR2 as FQGNSA. V gave up 8 bases and J gave up 0 bases, with 8 bases separating them. The CDR3 has 12 amino acids. Here the CDR3 DNA reads TGTGCCAGCTATACGAGCTCCTACGAGCAGTACTTC. This sequence encodes CASYTSSYEQYF.

The gene calls are TRBV5-1 and TRBJ2-3, with TRBD2 matching over 10 bases. CDR1 is SGHRS and CDR2 is YFSETQ in the germline V gene. The CDR3 has 16 amino acids. The V segment lost 4 bases and the J segment 1 base; nucleotides outside the gene matches: 6. For the CDR3, the DNA is TGCGCCAGCAGCCCGGACCTAGCGGGGGGCACAGATACGCAGTATTTT. As protein: CASSPDLAGGTDTQYF.

CDR3 DNA sequence: TGTGCCAGCAGTGGGTTCCAGGGTACTTCCTACGTTGAAGCTTTCTTT. The encoded protein is CASSGFQGTSYVEAFF. J is TRBJ1-1 and V is TRBV6-1; possible D gene TRBD1, 5 bases. In germline, CDR1 is MNHNS, CDR2 SASEGT. The CDR3 contains 16 residues. V lost 4 bases to trimming and J lost 7 bases, with 22 bases between them.

This chain connects TRBV7-3 to TRBJ2-1; possible D gene TRBD2, 7 bases. V was clipped by 4 bases and J by 3 bases, with 13 bases between them. Looked up from germline, CDR1 is SGHTA and CDR2 is FQGTGA. This CDR3 has 15 amino acids. The CDR3 reads CASSSAGARYNEQFF. The CDR3 coding sequence is TGTGCCAGCAGCTCCGCGGGGGCCCGCTACAATGAGCAGTTCTTC.

This clone was found a few times. This sequence joins TRBV4-1 and TRBJ2-7; D is unclear. CDR1 is MGHRA and CDR2 is YSYEKL in the germline V gene. The CDR3 has 13 amino acids. V was trimmed by 1 base and J by 3 bases, leaving 7 bases between them. CDR3 region: CASSQGSGYEQYF. The DNA of the CDR3 is TGCGCCAGCAGCCAAGGATCGGGCTACGAGCAGTACTTC.

The CDR3 loop is CASSQVHREDTEAFF. The CDR3 coding sequence is TGCGCCAGCAGCCAAGTTCACCGAGAGGACACTGAAGCTTTCTTT. The chain combines TRBV4-3 with TRBJ1-1; D remains ambiguous. Germline assignment: CDR1 LGHNA and CDR2 YSLEER. Trimming took 1 base from V and 3 from J, leaving 12 bases between them. The CDR3 consists of 15 residues.

This chain uses TRBV19 with TRBJ1-2; the D gene is possibly TRBD1 (6 bases). Trimming removed 7 bases from V and 4 bases from J, with 16 bases in between. Germline V gene data show CDR1 as LNHDA and CDR2 as SQIVND (reference sequence). This CDR3 spans 14 amino acids. The CDR3 sequence is CASTYDLQGYGYTF. CDR3 DNA: TGTGCCAGTACATACGACTTACAGGGCTATGGCTACACCTTC.

V gene TRBV6-1 combines with J gene TRBJ2-1; D is unresolved. The germline CDR1 and CDR2 sequences are MNHNS and SASEGT. The CDR3 loop spans 14 amino acids. Deletions cut 3 bases from V and 6 bases from J, with 12 bases between. The CDR3 bases are TGTGCCAGCAGTGACCCCGCAGGTCGCAATGAGCAGTTCTTC. Translated: CASSDPAGRNEQFF.